Following are 30 T cell receptor beta chains from one sample sequenced in a study of blood T cell repertoires in COVID-19. The table came from immunoSEQ multiplex PCR; TCRdb's copy has only in-frame clones and leaves some out. The profile shows about 190,000 clones, more than 70% of them singletons. The specimen was peripheral blood. These receptor sequences come from a man aged 18 to 30 with active or convalescent COVID-19.

The chain combines TRBV15 with TRBJ1-2; no reliable D call. Germline V gene sequence: CDR1 LNHNV, CDR2 YYDKDF (reference sequence). V was cut by 2 bases and J by 4 bases, with 20 bases left in between. The CDR3 covers 17 residues. CDR3 amino acids: CATSRRPRQLEIYGYTF. In nucleotides, the CDR3 is TGTGCCACCAGCAGACGTCCTCGACAACTTGAAATCTATGGCTACACCTTC.

The rearrangement links TRBV10-3 to TRBJ2-7, with TRBD2 identical over 14 bases. This CDR3 contains 16 residues. The V gene's germline CDR1 is ENHRY and CDR2 SYGVKD. With 0 bases clipped from V and 4 bases from J, the junction kept 2 bases outside the gene matches. This CDR3 reads CAISESTSGRAYEQYF. The CDR3 DNA is TGTGCCATCAGTGAGTCGACTAGCGGGAGGGCGTACGAGCAGTACTTC.

In this sample, this clone turned up once. The gene calls are TRBV7-9 and TRBJ1-1; 10 bases align to TRBD1. The junction had 5 bases not matched to a gene; V was cut back by 6 bases and J by 1 base. The V gene's germline CDR1 is SEHNR and CDR2 FQNEAQ (reference sequence). CDR3 size: 15 residues. In DNA, the CDR3 is TGTGCCAGCAGTTCGACAGGGGGCAGGAACACTGAAGCTTTCTTT. Amino acid sequence: CASSSTGGRNTEAFF.

This clone came up once. This chain links TRBV6-5 with TRBJ1-1; 9 nucleotides match TRBD1. Germline-derived CDR1 and CDR2 are MNHEY and SVGAGI. Unmatched junction bases numbered 7, after V lost 6 bases and J lost 5 bases. CDR3 size: 14 residues. For the CDR3, the DNA is TGTGCCAGCAGAATCGAGACAGGGGGGACTGAAGCTTTCTTT. Translating it yields CASRIETGGTEAFF.

The chain employs TRBV9 and TRBJ1-1; D unclear. The CDR3 totals 14 residues. The V and J ends lost 0 bases and 10 bases respectively, with 16 bases between them. Germline values: CDR1 SGDLS, CDR2 YYNGEE. This CDR3 reads CASSVVSRYSPAFF. CDR3 DNA: TGTGCCAGCAGCGTAGTTTCCAGGTACTCTCCAGCTTTCTTT.

Only one count was recorded for this clone. The V gene is TRBV5-4, the J gene TRBJ1-2; 11 bases line up with TRBD1. Germline V gives CDR1 SGHNT, CDR2 YYREEE (reference sequence). There are 17 residues in the CDR3. V dropped 4 bases and J dropped 0; count of bases not matched to a gene: 8. The CDR3 DNA reads as TGTGCCAGCAGCCACGGGGGACAGGGGGAAGCTAACTATGGCTACACCTTC. Encoded protein: CASSHGGQGEANYGYTF.

The chain has TRBV6-5 and TRBJ2-1, with D perhaps TRBD2 (5 bases). CDR3 length equals 13 residues. Per germline, CDR1 MNHEY and CDR2 SVGAGI. The V end was cut by 6 bases, the J end by 1 base, with 7 bases between. The CDR3 DNA sequence: TGTGCCAGCAGCGGGGTTTCCTACAATGAGCAGTTCTTC. This translates into CASSGVSYNEQFF.

CDR3 sequence (DNA): TGTGCCAGCAATCCCACATCTGGAAACACCATATATTTT. It is translated as CASNPTSGNTIYF. J is TRBJ1-3 and V is TRBV12-3 or TRBV12-4; D is undetermined. Trimming pared 7 bases from V and 1 base from J, leaving 8 bases between. This CDR3 comprises 13 residues.

A single count supports this clone. The rearrangement uses TRBV5-1 and TRBJ2-1; D uncertain. Trimming left V 0 bases short and J 7 bases short, with 11 bases between. Germline-derived CDR1 and CDR2 are SGHRS and YFSETQ. The CDR3 runs to 14 residues. The CDR3: CASSLGALTNEQFF. The CDR3 coding sequence is TGCGCCAGCAGCTTGGGGGCCTTGACGAATGAGCAGTTCTTC.

The chain couples TRBV18 to TRBJ1-5, with 8 bases that match TRBD1. Trimming at V came to 1 base and at J to 6 bases, leaving 8 bases not matched to a gene. Per the germline V gene, CDR1 is KGHSH and CDR2 is LQKENI. The CDR3 runs 16 residues. CDR3 in amino acids: CASSPRGTGGSQPQHF. DNA for the CDR3: TGTGCCAGCTCACCACGGGGCACAGGGGGGAGTCAGCCCCAGCATTTT.

The chain is built from TRBV11-2 and TRBJ1-1; TRBD1 agrees at 7 bases. The CDR3 totals 12 residues. CDR1 is SGHAT and CDR2 is FQNNGV in the germline V gene. After removal of 6 bases from V and 11 bases from J, the junction contained 9 bases not matched to a gene. DNA of the CDR3: TGTGCCAGCAGTCCGACAGGGCAGGAGGCTTTCTTT. Protein: CASSPTGQEAFF.

J is TRBJ2-3 and V is TRBV7-9; the match to TRBD1 covers 7 bases. The CDR3 sequence is 14 residues long. Germline V gene sequence: CDR1 SEHNR, CDR2 FQNEAQ (reference sequence). V lost 5 bases, J lost 5 bases, and 7 bases stayed unmatched. The CDR3 nucleotides read TGTGCCAGCAGCCCCGACGGGGACAGAGATACGCAGTATTTT. This codes for CASSPDGDRDTQYF.

This chain joins TRBV2 and TRBJ1-3; no clear D gene. From germline, CDR1 is SNHLY and CDR2 FYNNEI. Trimming took 5 bases from V and 0 from J, leaving 11 bases between them. The length of the CDR3 is 15 residues. In DNA form, the CDR3 reads TGTGCCAGCAGTTTGTTAGGGAGCTCTGGAAACACCATATATTTT. Amino acids: CASSLLGSSGNTIYF.

This clone was recorded only once. This chain joins TRBV19 and TRBJ2-2, with 7 bases that match TRBD2. Germline V gene sequence: CDR1 LNHDA, CDR2 SQIVND (reference sequence). The CDR3 totals 16 residues. J was trimmed by 2 bases and V by 5 bases; bases with no gene match: 8. DNA of the CDR3: TGTGCCAGTAGTCGCAAGGGACTACCCAACACCGGGGAGCTGTTTTTT. As protein: CASSRKGLPNTGELFF.

The chain carries TRBV10-3 and TRBJ2-2; D possibly corresponds to TRBD1 (7 bases). V was shortened by 3 bases and J by 5 bases, with 16 bases between the two germline ends. The CDR3 contains 16 residues. Germline assignment: CDR1 ENHRY and CDR2 SYGVKD. The CDR3 loop reads CAISDEGRGETGELFF. CDR3 nucleotides: TGTGCCATCAGTGATGAGGGCAGGGGGGAAACCGGGGAGCTGTTTTTT.

The count of this clone is one. The rearrangement links TRBV29-1 to TRBJ2-1, with 7 bases matching TRBD2. Germline V lookup: CDR1 SQVTM, CDR2 ANQGSEA. The V gene end was trimmed by 7 bases and the J gene end by 2 bases; junction bases not matched to a gene: 5. CDR3 length: 13 residues. The CDR3, as DNA: TGCAGCGGCGGACTAGGAGCCTACAATGAGCAGTTCTTC. It specifies CSGGLGAYNEQFF.

The chain recombines TRBV28 with TRBJ1-1, with D uncertain. This CDR3 comprises 17 residues. Trimming removed 5 bases from V and 4 bases from J, with 23 bases in between. The V gene's germline CDR1 is MDHEN and CDR2 SYDVKM. The CDR3 region has the DNA TGTGCCAGCAGTCTTCCTCCGGGAGGGAGTGCGATCACTGAAGCTTTCTTT. It specifies CASSLPPGGSAITEAFF. Using reference TRBV28 and TRBJ1-1 for the parts outside the CDR3, the full variable domain is DVKVTQSSRYLVKRTGEKVFLECVQDMDHENMFWYRQDPGLGLRLIYFSYDVKMKEKGDIPEGYSVSREKKERFSLILESASTNQTSMYLCASSLPPGGSAITEAFFGQGTRLTVV.

The V gene is TRBV6-5, the J gene TRBJ1-3, with D possibly TRBD1 on 6 matching bases. Trimming stripped 4 bases from V and 8 bases from J, with 21 bases between. CDR3 length: 16 residues. Germline CDR1 and CDR2: MNHEY and SVGAGI. The CDR3 reads CASSSQAGGAYDTIYF. Written as DNA, the CDR3 is TGTGCCAGCAGTTCTCAGGCCGGGGGGGCTTATGACACCATATATTTT.

V usage is TRBV6-1 and J usage is TRBJ2-7; 8 bases agree with TRBD1. V was clipped by 2 bases and J by 4 bases; unmatched bases: 7. The CDR3 has 15 residues. Germline V gene sequence: CDR1 MNHNS, CDR2 SASEGT. The CDR3 region is CASSEPGTGPYEQYF. CDR3 nucleotides: TGTGCCAGCAGTGAACCCGGGACAGGCCCTTACGAGCAGTACTTC.

This clone was observed many times. The chain uses TRBV4-2 and TRBJ2-7; D possibly corresponds to TRBD1 (6 bases). In germline, CDR1 is LGHNA, CDR2 YNFKEQ. The V gene lost 1 base and the J gene lost 3 bases, with 10 bases spanning the gap. The length of the CDR3 is 14 residues. The CDR3 protein is CASSQGQVNYEQYF. For the CDR3, the DNA is TGTGCCAGCAGCCAAGGACAGGTTAACTACGAGCAGTACTTC.

The rearrangement uses TRBV5-1 and TRBJ2-1; TRBD2 aligns across 9 bases. Per germline, CDR1 SGHRS and CDR2 YFSETQ. After removal of 1 base from V and 2 bases from J, the junction contained 4 bases not matched to a gene. This CDR3 region has 16 residues. The CDR3 loop is CASSLTAGGPYNEQFF. CDR3 in DNA: TGCGCCAGCAGCTTGACTGCGGGGGGGCCCTACAATGAGCAGTTCTTC.

The V and J genes are TRBV7-9 and TRBJ1-1; D is possibly TRBD1 (6 bases). Deletions cut 1 base from V and 4 bases from J, with 10 bases between. CDR1 and CDR2 from the germline V gene are SEHNR and FQNEAQ (reference sequence). This CDR3 spans 14 amino acids. In nucleotides, the CDR3 is TGTGCCAGCAGCTTAGGGGGGCATATCACTGAAGCTTTCTTT. This gives the protein CASSLGGHITEAFF.

V gene TRBV6-5 combines with J gene TRBJ1-6, with TRBD1 identical over 9 bases. The CDR3 contains 13 residues. The V gene's germline CDR1 is MNHEY and CDR2 SVGAGI. Germline trimming cut 8 bases from V and 8 bases from J; bases unmatched to any gene: 4. The CDR3 sequence is CASSGTGYSPLHF. The CDR3 bases are TGTGCCAGCTCCGGGACAGGGTATTCACCCCTCCACTTT.

The chain links TRBV29-1 to TRBJ2-1; TRBD2 aligns across 11 bases. Germline CDR1 and CDR2: SQVTM and ANQGSEA. The CDR3 loop spans 12 amino acids. With V trimmed by 3 bases and J by 12 bases, 4 bases remained unmatched. CDR3 residues: CSVEASGGPQFF. In DNA, the CDR3 is TGCAGCGTTGAGGCTAGCGGGGGGCCGCAGTTCTTC.

The V gene is TRBV12-5, the J gene TRBJ1-1; no firm D call. V was cut by 4 bases and J by 7 bases, with 16 bases left in between. Germline CDR1 is LGHNT and CDR2 is FRNRAP. The CDR3 consists of 14 residues. CDR3 loop: CASGSQSGVDEAFF. The CDR3 nucleotides are TGTGCTAGTGGTTCCCAGTCCGGGGTTGATGAAGCTTTCTTT.

In this sample, this clone turned up once. V usage is TRBV3-1 (or the pseudogene TRBV3-2) and J usage is TRBJ2-3; TRBD2 is a possible D gene (5 bases). Trimming took off 3 bases at V and 2 bases at J, with 15 bases between the two ends. CDR3 length equals 16 residues. Per germline, CDR1 LGHDT and CDR2 YNNKEL (reference sequence). CDR3 nucleotide sequence: TGTGCCAGCAGCCAGCGGCGGACTCCCGCCACAGATACGCAGTATTTT. Amino acid sequence: CASSQRRTPATDTQYF.

This chain joins TRBV7-8 and TRBJ2-6, with TRBD1 identical over 10 bases. This CDR3 has 17 amino acids. Losses at the gene ends were 4 bases for V and 3 bases for J; bases not matched to a gene: 6. Germline-derived CDR1 and CDR2 are SGHVS and FQNEAQ. The CDR3 sequence is CASSSGQGSFGANVLTF. The CDR3 bases are TGTGCCAGCAGCTCGGGACAGGGGAGTTTTGGGGCCAACGTCCTGACTTTC.

The chain has TRBV3-1 (or the pseudogene TRBV3-2) and TRBJ2-7, with a possible D match to TRBD1 (6 bases). Germline V lookup: CDR1 LGHDT, CDR2 YNNKEL (reference sequence). This CDR3 is built from 12 residues. V was trimmed by 1 base and J by 6 bases, leaving 7 bases between them. The DNA of the CDR3 is TGTGCCAGCAGCCAAGCAGGGGTCGAGCAGTACTTC. Residues: CASSQAGVEQYF.

J is TRBJ2-1 and V is TRBV29-1, with TRBD2 matching over 9 bases. Germline V gives CDR1 SQVTM, CDR2 ANQGSEA. V shed 3 bases, J shed 0 bases, and the junction held 0 bases outside the gene matches. The CDR3 length is 14 residues. The CDR3 is CSVDSGGSYNEQFF. Written as DNA, the CDR3 is TGCAGCGTTGATAGCGGGGGCTCCTACAATGAGCAGTTCTTC.

V is TRBV6-2 or TRBV6-3 and J is TRBJ1-5; possibly TRBD1 for D (5 bases). Deletions cut 4 bases from V and 2 bases from J, with 18 bases between. Per the germline V gene, CDR1 is MNHEY and CDR2 is SVGEGT. The length of the CDR3 is 17 residues. Here the CDR3 reads CASSSSSTGIRNQPQHF. As DNA, the CDR3 is TGTGCCAGCAGTTCCTCCTCAACAGGAATACGCAATCAGCCCCAGCATTTT.